This TCR beta chain was documented in a study of blood T cells in healthy people across ages. General observations from the study: In older individuals, TCR beta diversity per million T cells was lower, falling roughly linearly with age.

Using a J-beta primer mix together with a sample-barcoded 5' primer, a second PCR was run for roughly 6 to 12 cycles. A template-switch adaptor with 12 random nucleotides tagged each cDNA molecule. TCRdb re-called the 5' RACE reads with MiXCR, one entry per CDR3 protein. Of 1,100,000 or so distinct CDR3 sequences in the sample, roughly 45% were seen once. Researchers collected around 10 milliliters of peripheral blood from every single donor. With respect to this clonotype: Its cognate antigen is unknown.

Germline assignment: CDR1 LGHDT and CDR2 YNNKEL (reference sequence). The CDR3 is 16 residues long. The material sequenced was blood. The rearrangement links TRBV3-1 to TRBJ2-7; weak D call: TRBD1 (5 bases). The DNA matches TRBJ2-5 better at its end, which makes the J call doubtful. This receptor was identified in an older woman in good health. CDR3: CASSQGLARGQETQYF. The CDR3 coding sequence is TGTGCCAGCAGCCAAGGACTCGCTAGGGGCCAAGAGACCCAGTACTTC.